This T cell receptor (beta chain) was identified in a study of blood T cells in healthy people across ages. Study summary: Through template switching, about one barcoded beta molecule was captured per two T cells, as measured in model experiments.

The CDR3 is 15 residues long. Germline V gene lookup returns CDR1 MDHEN and CDR2 SYDVKM. Trimming removed 4 bases from V and 2 bases from J; junction bases left unmatched: 3. There were healthy Caucasian individuals from Russia, aged about 6 to 95, serving as donors. Overall study results and limits: More naive CD4+ cells and higher diversity were found in long-lived than in aged donors.

Together with a sample-barcoded 5' primer, a J-beta primer mix was included in a second PCR lasting roughly 6 to 12 cycles. Each CDR3 protein gets one entry after TCRdb re-called the 5' RACE reads with MiXCR. The sample carries about 1.4 million distinct CDR3 sequences, around 59% recorded once. For this clonotype: Its antigen is still unknown.

The sample comprised blood. This TCR came from a man aged 18 to 29 in good health. This chain connects TRBV28 to TRBJ2-7, with 12 bases identical to TRBD2. CDR3 loop: CASSSRTSGTYEQYF. CDR3 in DNA: TGTGCCAGCAGTTCCCGGACTAGCGGGACCTACGAGCAGTACTTC.